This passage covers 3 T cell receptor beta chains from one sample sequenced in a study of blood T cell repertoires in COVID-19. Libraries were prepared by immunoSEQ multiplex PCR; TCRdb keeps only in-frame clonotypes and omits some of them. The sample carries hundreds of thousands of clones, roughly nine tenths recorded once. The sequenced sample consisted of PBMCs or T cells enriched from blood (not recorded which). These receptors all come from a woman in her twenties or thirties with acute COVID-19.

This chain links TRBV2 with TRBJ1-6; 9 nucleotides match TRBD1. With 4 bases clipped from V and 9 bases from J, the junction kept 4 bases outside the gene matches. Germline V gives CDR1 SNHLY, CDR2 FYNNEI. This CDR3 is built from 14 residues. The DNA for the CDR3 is TGTGCCAGCAGTGCGGACAGGGGATTTTCACCCCTCCACTTT. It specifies CASSADRGFSPLHF.

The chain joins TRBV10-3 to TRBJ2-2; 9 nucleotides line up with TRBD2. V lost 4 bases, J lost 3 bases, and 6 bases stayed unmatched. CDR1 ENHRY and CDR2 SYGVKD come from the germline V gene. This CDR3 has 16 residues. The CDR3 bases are TGTGCCATCAGTGGGCCGGGACTAGCCGACACCGGGGAGCTGTTTTTT. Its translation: CAISGPGLADTGELFF.

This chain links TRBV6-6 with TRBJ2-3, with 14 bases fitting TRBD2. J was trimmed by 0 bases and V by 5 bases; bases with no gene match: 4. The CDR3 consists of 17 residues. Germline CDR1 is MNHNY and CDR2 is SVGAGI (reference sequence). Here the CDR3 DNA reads TGTGCCAGCAGTCTGACTAGCGGGGGGGCCAGCACAGATACGCAGTATTTT. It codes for CASSLTSGGASTDTQYF.